This T cell receptor (beta chain) was sequenced for a study of blood T cell repertoires in COVID-19. About the research overall: Samples came from the United States, Italy and Spain, spanning acute and convalescent COVID-19.

Participants were placed into cohorts based on the clinical history they reported. Recovered status applied to Cohort 3 donors who had two consecutive negative PCRs. It also applied to those with clearance or with symptom resolution. Per the germline V gene, CDR1 is GTSNPN and CDR2 is SVGIG (reference sequence). This CDR3 has 14 residues. With 0 bases clipped from V and 3 bases from J, the junction kept 3 bases outside the gene matches. Per the authors' pipeline: The authors estimated nucleated cell counts from reference gene primer amplification. The table came from immunoSEQ multiplex PCR; TCRdb's copy has only in-frame clones and leaves some out. The V and J calls and clone size come from that table; D and trimming were worked out from the DNA. The sample holds about 260,000 clones, approximately 90% seen once.

The rearrangement joins TRBV30 to TRBJ1-1; 8 nucleotides agree with TRBD1. The clonotype was recovered from a woman aged 45 to 65 who had recovered from COVID-19. Sequenced input: PBMCs or T cells enriched from blood (not recorded which). This chain's CDR3 is CAWSVTGADTEAFF. For the CDR3, the DNA is TGTGCCTGGAGTGTGACAGGGGCGGACACTGAAGCTTTCTTT. Combining the CDR3 with reference TRBV30 and TRBJ1-1 gives the whole variable domain SQTIHQWPATLVQPVGSPLSLECTVEGTSNPNLYWYRQAAGRGLQLLFYSVGIGQISSEVPQNLSASRPQDRQFILSSKKLLLSDSGFYLCAWSVTGADTEAFFGQGTRLTVV.